This T cell receptor (beta chain) comes out of a study of blood T cell repertoires in COVID-19. For the study at large: Spain, Italy and the United States supplied samples that represented acute and convalescent COVID-19. PBMCs, B-cell-depleted T cells, or T cells were the source of the cDNA or gDNA that made up the material.

Per the original methods: Using reference gene primer amplification, nucleated cell counts were estimated. Assay used: immunoSEQ multiplex PCR; TCRdb lists only in-frame clones, some missing. The D gene and trimming were derived from the DNA, and the V and J assignments and clone size from that table. In the table there are roughly 190,000 clones, around four fifths of which are singletons. From germline, CDR1 is MNHEY and CDR2 SVGEGT. The CDR3 sequence is 13 residues long. The V and J ends lost 5 bases and 10 bases respectively, with 15 bases between them. Sequencing was performed on peripheral blood. The chain has TRBV6-2 or TRBV6-3 and TRBJ2-1; D not resolved. The TCR was taken from a woman aged 35 to 49 with acute or convalescent COVID-19. CDR3 loop: CASSPTRPNEQFF. Written as DNA, the CDR3 is TGTGCCAGCAGTCCAACACGTCCAAACGAGCAGTTCTTC.